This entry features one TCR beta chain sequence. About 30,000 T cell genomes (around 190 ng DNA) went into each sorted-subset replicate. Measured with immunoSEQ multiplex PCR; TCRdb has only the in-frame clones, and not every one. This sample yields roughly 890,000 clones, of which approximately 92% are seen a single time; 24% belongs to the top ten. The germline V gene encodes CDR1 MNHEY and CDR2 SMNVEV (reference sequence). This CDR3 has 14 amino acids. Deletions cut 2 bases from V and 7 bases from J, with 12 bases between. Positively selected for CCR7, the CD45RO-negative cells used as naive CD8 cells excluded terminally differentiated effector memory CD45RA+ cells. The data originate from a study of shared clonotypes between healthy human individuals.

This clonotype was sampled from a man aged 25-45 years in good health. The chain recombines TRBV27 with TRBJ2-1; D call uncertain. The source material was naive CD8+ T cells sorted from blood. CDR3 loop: CASSLEFPGNEQFF. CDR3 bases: TGTGCCAGCAGTTTAGAGTTTCCGGGTAATGAGCAGTTCTTC.